The rows below give T cell receptor beta chains drawn from one sample of a study of technical replicates of blood from a handful of donors. Clones were sequenced by immunoSEQ multiplex PCR, and TCRdb holds only the in-frame ones, with some missing. The repertoire includes about 59,000 clones, around nine tenths of them detected once, and 4.5% to 6.5% sits in the top ten. Sequencing was carried out using PBMCs. The receptors here all came from a human donor in good health. Some clones in this sample may be carry-over from other donors' samples. CDR3s include the opening cysteine and the closing phenylalanine or tryptophan. The order of the fields is clone size, J gene, V gene, D gene, CDR3 DNA, CDR3 protein. D genes are given only for firm matches. Some rows have no size entry. The others give once, few or many, or a class for an expanded clone.

clone_size: .
j_call: TRBJ2-1
v_call: TRBV7-2
d_call: TRBD2
cdr3_nt: TGTGCCAGCACCACGAGGCGGGGGGGCCACGATGAGCAGTTCTTC
cdr3_aa: CASTTRRGGHDEQFF

clone_size: .
j_call: TRBJ1-1
v_call: TRBV19
d_call: .
cdr3_nt: TGTGCCAGTAGTTTAGCGGAAGGGAGCACTGAAGCTTTCTTT
cdr3_aa: CASSLAEGSTEAFF

clone_size: .
j_call: TRBJ2-1
v_call: TRBV7-9
d_call: TRBD1
cdr3_nt: TGTGCCAGCAGCTTACAGACAGGGAGACATAGAGACAATGAGCAGTTCTTC
cdr3_aa: CASSLQTGRHRDNEQFF

clone_size: .
j_call: TRBJ2-5
v_call: TRBV15
d_call: TRBD2
cdr3_nt: TGTGCCACCAGCAGAGATTTTGGGACTATCCAAGAGACCCAGTACTTC
cdr3_aa: CATSRDFGTIQETQYF

clone_size: .
j_call: TRBJ2-7
v_call: TRBV5-4
d_call: TRBD2
cdr3_nt: TGTGCCAGCTCCATAGCGGGAAGCTCCTACGAGCAGTACTTC
cdr3_aa: CASSIAGSSYEQYF

clone_size: .
j_call: TRBJ2-7
v_call: TRBV29-1
d_call: .
cdr3_nt: TGCAGCGTCCGGGTTCCCGGCTCCTACGAGCAGTACTTC
cdr3_aa: CSVRVPGSYEQYF

clone_size: .
j_call: TRBJ2-1
v_call: TRBV7-8
d_call: .
cdr3_nt: TGTGCCAGCAGCCCGTTGCCGGGGATTGACTACAATGAGCAGTTCTTC
cdr3_aa: CASSPLPGIDYNEQFF

clone_size: .
j_call: TRBJ2-7
v_call: TRBV9
d_call: TRBD2
cdr3_nt: TGTGCCAGCAGCGTAGGTGTCGGGACTAGCGGACACTACGAGCAGTACTTC
cdr3_aa: CASSVGVGTSGHYEQYF

clone_size: .
j_call: TRBJ2-5
v_call: TRBV5-3
d_call: .
cdr3_nt: TGTGCCAGAAGCTTGTATGGGCAGGCCGACGCCAAAGAGACCCAGTACTTC
cdr3_aa: CARSLYGQADAKETQYF

clone_size: .
j_call: TRBJ2-5
v_call: TRBV28
d_call: TRBD1
cdr3_nt: TGTGCCAGCAGTTTGGGCGGACAGGGGAACCAAGAGACCCAGTACTTC
cdr3_aa: CASSLGGQGNQETQYF

clone_size: few
j_call: TRBJ1-3
v_call: TRBV9
d_call: .
cdr3_nt: TGTGCCAGCAGCGGACAGGGAAACACCATATATTTT
cdr3_aa: CASSGQGNTIYF

clone_size: .
j_call: TRBJ1-1
v_call: TRBV6-5
d_call: TRBD1
cdr3_nt: TGTGCCAGCAGTGGACAGGGGGCGTTTGAAGCTTTCTTT
cdr3_aa: CASSGQGAFEAFF

clone_size: .
j_call: TRBJ1-6
v_call: TRBV28
d_call: .
cdr3_nt: TGTGCCAGCAGTTTCGTCCATTCACCCCTCCACTTT
cdr3_aa: CASSFVHSPLHF

clone_size: .
j_call: TRBJ1-2
v_call: TRBV20-1
d_call: .
cdr3_nt: TGCAGTGCCACGACAGGCTATGGCTACACCTTC
cdr3_aa: CSATTGYGYTF

clone_size: few
j_call: TRBJ2-2
v_call: TRBV30
d_call: .
cdr3_nt: TGTGCCTGGAGTCGAGGGAGCGACACCGGGGAGCTGTTTTTT
cdr3_aa: CAWSRGSDTGELFF

clone_size: .
j_call: TRBJ1-2
v_call: TRBV7-8
d_call: .
cdr3_nt: TGTGCCAGCAGCTCGCCCCGGACAGCTGTAAACTATGGCTACACCTTC
cdr3_aa: CASSSPRTAVNYGYTF

clone_size: .
j_call: TRBJ1-4
v_call: TRBV27
d_call: .
cdr3_nt: TGTGCCAGCAGCCCCCACAGTAATGAAAAACTGTTTTTT
cdr3_aa: CASSPHSNEKLFF

clone_size: once
j_call: TRBJ2-3
v_call: TRBV28
d_call: .
cdr3_nt: TGTGCCAGCAGTCTAGGCCTGGGAGGCTATAGCACAGATACGCAGTATTTT
cdr3_aa: CASSLGLGGYSTDTQYF

clone_size: .
j_call: TRBJ1-2
v_call: TRBV7-6
d_call: .
cdr3_nt: TGTGCCAGCAGCCTGGATGCGGTTAACTATGGCTACACCTTC
cdr3_aa: CASSLDAVNYGYTF

clone_size: .
j_call: TRBJ1-2
v_call: TRBV11-1
d_call: .
cdr3_nt: TGTGCCAGCAGCTCGGAGGACAGCATCGCCGGCTATGGCTACACCTTC
cdr3_aa: CASSSEDSIAGYGYTF

clone_size: .
j_call: TRBJ2-1
v_call: TRBV7-2
d_call: TRBD2
cdr3_nt: TGTGCCAGCAGCTGGGAGGGTGGTGGGCAGTTCTTC
cdr3_aa: CASSWEGGGQFF

clone_size: .
j_call: TRBJ2-3
v_call: TRBV7-9
d_call: .
cdr3_nt: TGTGCCAGCAGCTTAGGGTCGGACTATGGCACAGATACGCAGTATTTT
cdr3_aa: CASSLGSDYGTDTQYF

clone_size: .
j_call: TRBJ2-7
v_call: TRBV18
d_call: TRBD1
cdr3_nt: TGTGCCAGCTCACCAGTCGACAGGGGAGTCTACGAGCAGTACTTC
cdr3_aa: CASSPVDRGVYEQYF

clone_size: .
j_call: TRBJ2-1
v_call: TRBV2
d_call: .
cdr3_nt: TGTGCCAGCATGGGGGGAGAGGGTCACAATGAGCAGTTCTTC
cdr3_aa: CASMGGEGHNEQFF

clone_size: .
j_call: TRBJ1-1
v_call: TRBV18
d_call: TRBD1
cdr3_nt: TGTGCCAGCTCACCTAAACTAACAGGGGTCAACACTGAAGCTTTCTTT
cdr3_aa: CASSPKLTGVNTEAFF

clone_size: once
j_call: TRBJ1-2
v_call: TRBV7-9
d_call: .
cdr3_nt: TGTGCCAGCAGCTTGAGGGAAGGCGGCTATGGCTACACCTTC
cdr3_aa: CASSLREGGYGYTF

clone_size: .
j_call: TRBJ2-7
v_call: TRBV7-9
d_call: .
cdr3_nt: TGTGCCAGCAGCTCGACTCCTTCCTCCTACGAGCAGTACTTC
cdr3_aa: CASSSTPSSYEQYF

clone_size: .
j_call: TRBJ2-2
v_call: TRBV14
d_call: .
cdr3_nt: TGTGCCAGCAGCCAAGTAGAGGGAGGAGGGGAGCTGTTTTTT
cdr3_aa: CASSQVEGGGELFF

clone_size: .
j_call: TRBJ2-7
v_call: TRBV15
d_call: .
cdr3_nt: TGTGCCACCAGCAGAGCGCCGGGAGAGGAGCAGTACTTC
cdr3_aa: CATSRAPGEEQYF

clone_size: .
j_call: TRBJ2-5
v_call: TRBV9
d_call: TRBD2
cdr3_nt: TGTGCCAGCAGCGTAGCTCCGGGAGGAGGAGGGGAGACCCAGTACTTC
cdr3_aa: CASSVAPGGGGETQYF

clone_size: once
j_call: TRBJ1-5
v_call: TRBV30
d_call: TRBD1
cdr3_nt: TGTGCCTGGTCCATGGGACAGATCGGTCAGCCCCAGCATTTT
cdr3_aa: CAWSMGQIGQPQHF

clone_size: .
j_call: TRBJ1-3
v_call: TRBV7-2
d_call: .
cdr3_nt: TGTGCCAGCAGCTTATATCCTAGAAACACCATATATTTT
cdr3_aa: CASSLYPRNTIYF

clone_size: .
j_call: TRBJ1-2
v_call: TRBV5-6
d_call: .
cdr3_nt: TGTGCCAGCAGCTTATTTGAGGATCGGAATGGCTACACCTTC
cdr3_aa: CASSLFEDRNGYTF

clone_size: .
j_call: TRBJ2-7
v_call: TRBV27
d_call: TRBD2
cdr3_nt: TGTGCCAGCAGTCCGCTCGGGCGGGAGAGGGGAGAGCAGTACTTC
cdr3_aa: CASSPLGRERGEQYF

clone_size: .
j_call: TRBJ1-5
v_call: TRBV6-5
d_call: .
cdr3_nt: TGTGCCAGCAGTCCCGACACGGGATACAATCAGCCCCAGCATTTT
cdr3_aa: CASSPDTGYNQPQHF

clone_size: .
j_call: TRBJ2-1
v_call: TRBV19
d_call: .
cdr3_nt: TGTGCCAGTAGCCCTTCCTCCTACAATGAGCAGTTCTTC
cdr3_aa: CASSPSSYNEQFF

clone_size: once
j_call: TRBJ2-7
v_call: TRBV5-1
d_call: TRBD1
cdr3_nt: TGCGCCAGCAGCATGACAGGGGGGAGCTCCTACGAGCAGTACTTC
cdr3_aa: CASSMTGGSSYEQYF

clone_size: .
j_call: TRBJ1-4
v_call: TRBV11-2
d_call: .
cdr3_nt: TGTGCCAGCAGCCGATTATCGGGACTTAATGAAAAACTGTTTTTT
cdr3_aa: CASSRLSGLNEKLFF

clone_size: .
j_call: TRBJ1-2
v_call: TRBV29-1
d_call: TRBD1
cdr3_nt: TGCAGCGCCGGGGACAGCCACTATGGCTACACCTTC
cdr3_aa: CSAGDSHYGYTF

clone_size: .
j_call: TRBJ2-7
v_call: TRBV6-5
d_call: TRBD1
cdr3_nt: TGTGCCAGCAGCTACCGGGACAGGGGCTACGAGCAGTACTTC
cdr3_aa: CASSYRDRGYEQYF

clone_size: .
j_call: TRBJ2-1
v_call: TRBV4-1
d_call: TRBD1
cdr3_nt: TGCGCCAGCAGCCCCGACAGGGATGAGCAGTTCTTC
cdr3_aa: CASSPDRDEQFF

clone_size: .
j_call: TRBJ1-3
v_call: TRBV5-8
d_call: .
cdr3_nt: TGTGCCAGCAGCCGCCCGGACAGCTACTCTGGAAACACCATATATTTT
cdr3_aa: CASSRPDSYSGNTIYF

clone_size: once
j_call: TRBJ2-3
v_call: TRBV7-3
d_call: .
cdr3_nt: TGTGCCAGCAGCTTAGCAACAGGGGGGGCAGATACGCAGTATTTT
cdr3_aa: CASSLATGGADTQYF

clone_size: .
j_call: TRBJ2-3
v_call: TRBV7-2
d_call: TRBD2
cdr3_nt: TGTGCCAGCAGCTTAGCTTTGCGCGGGGGTTCCCCAGATACGCAGTATTTT
cdr3_aa: CASSLALRGGSPDTQYF

clone_size: .
j_call: TRBJ2-7
v_call: TRBV7-8
d_call: TRBD1
cdr3_nt: TGTGCCAGCAGCTTCTCCCGGACAGGGCCGTACGAGCAGTACTTC
cdr3_aa: CASSFSRTGPYEQYF